A selection of T cell receptor beta chains follows, all from one sample in a study of blood T cell repertoires in COVID-19. Sequenced by immunoSEQ multiplex PCR; TCRdb stores in-frame clones only, minus some. The data contain approximately 75,000 clones, 70% to 90% of them seen just once; the ten biggest clones take up less than 7.5%. Sequencing used peripheral blood. These receptors were taken from an elderly man with COVID-19, enrolled during active disease. CDR3s include the opening cysteine and the closing phenylalanine or tryptophan. The D gene is left open where the match is weak. Some rows mark clone size as missing; the rest say once, few, many or name a class of expanded clone.

d_gene: TRBD1; j_gene: TRBJ1-6; v_gene: TRBV28; abundance: -; CDR3aa: CASTYLTTGGNSPLHF; CDR3nt: TGTGCCAGCACTTACCTTACGACAGGGGGGAATTCACCCCTCCACTTT
d_gene: -; j_gene: TRBJ2-7; v_gene: TRBV5-4; abundance: few; CDR3aa: CASSLDRVEVEQYF; CDR3nt: TGTGCCAGCAGCTTGGACAGGGTGGAAGTCGAGCAGTACTTC
d_gene: -; j_gene: TRBJ2-2; v_gene: TRBV4-2; abundance: -; CDR3aa: CASSQVVGGLNTGELFF; CDR3nt: TGTGCCAGCAGCCAAGTCGTCGGCGGCTTAAACACCGGGGAGCTGTTTTTT
d_gene: -; j_gene: TRBJ2-6; v_gene: TRBV5-1; abundance: few; CDR3aa: CASSLVVAGSSGANVLTF; CDR3nt: TGCGCCAGCAGCTTGGTGGTCGCAGGATCCTCTGGGGCCAACGTCCTGACTTTC
d_gene: TRBD1; j_gene: TRBJ1-2; v_gene: TRBV5-4; abundance: few; CDR3aa: CASSHGQGGYYGYTF; CDR3nt: TGTGCCAGCAGTCACGGACAGGGGGGTTACTATGGCTACACCTTC
d_gene: TRBD1; j_gene: TRBJ2-5; v_gene: TRBV18; abundance: once; CDR3aa: CASSPGQGIQETQYF; CDR3nt: TGTGCCAGCTCACCAGGACAGGGAATCCAAGAGACCCAGTACTTC
d_gene: -; j_gene: TRBJ2-2; v_gene: TRBV7-2; abundance: -; CDR3aa: CASSRGNTGELFF; CDR3nt: TGTGCCAGCAGCCGAGGGAATACCGGGGAGCTGTTTTTT
d_gene: TRBD1; j_gene: TRBJ2-5; v_gene: TRBV6-5; abundance: -; CDR3aa: CASLRTGKETQYF; CDR3nt: TGTGCCAGCTTACGGACAGGGAAAGAGACCCAGTACTTC
d_gene: -; j_gene: TRBJ2-2; v_gene: TRBV27; abundance: -; CDR3aa: CASSLYAGFSDTGELFF; CDR3nt: TGTGCCAGCAGTTTATATGCAGGGTTTTCCGACACCGGGGAGCTGTTTTTT
d_gene: -; j_gene: TRBJ1-1; v_gene: TRBV3-1/TRBV3-2; abundance: once; CDR3aa: CASSQDSPSGRAFF; CDR3nt: TGTGCCAGCAGCCAAGATTCTCCCTCAGGAAGAGCTTTCTTT
d_gene: -; j_gene: TRBJ2-1; v_gene: TRBV20-1; abundance: -; CDR3aa: CSARTYNEQFF; CDR3nt: TGCAGTGCTAGAACTTACAATGAGCAGTTCTTC
d_gene: -; j_gene: TRBJ2-1; v_gene: TRBV11-3; abundance: -; CDR3aa: CASSLEGLASEQFF; CDR3nt: TGTGCCAGCAGCTTAGAAGGGCTAGCCAGCGAGCAGTTCTTC
d_gene: -; j_gene: TRBJ2-5; v_gene: TRBV7-9; abundance: -; CDR3aa: CASSLVSQPAGTQYF; CDR3nt: TGTGCCAGCAGCTTAGTGAGTCAGCCAGCGGGGACCCAGTACTTC
d_gene: TRBD1; j_gene: TRBJ2-2; v_gene: TRBV3-1/TRBV3-2; abundance: -; CDR3aa: CASSQGRGLDTGELFF; CDR3nt: TGTGCCAGCAGCCAGGGCAGGGGGTTGGACACCGGGGAGCTGTTTTTT
d_gene: TRBD1; j_gene: TRBJ1-5; v_gene: TRBV4-1; abundance: -; CDR3aa: CASSQDSTGVYQPQHF; CDR3nt: TGCGCCAGCAGCCAAGACTCGACAGGGGTGTACCAGCCCCAGCATTTT
d_gene: TRBD1; j_gene: TRBJ1-6; v_gene: TRBV10-3; abundance: -; CDR3aa: CAISAWKTGDNSPLHF; CDR3nt: TGTGCCATCAGTGCGTGGAAGACAGGGGATAATTCACCCCTCCACTTT
d_gene: TRBD2; j_gene: TRBJ2-7; v_gene: TRBV5-4; abundance: -; CDR3aa: CASSPMGSGGEQYF; CDR3nt: TGTGCCAGCAGCCCGATGGGTTCGGGGGGCGAGCAGTACTTC
d_gene: -; j_gene: TRBJ1-3; v_gene: TRBV19; abundance: -; CDR3aa: CASSRGGTSSGNTIYF; CDR3nt: TGTGCCAGCAGTCGCGGGGGGACGAGCTCTGGAAACACCATATATTTT
d_gene: TRBD2; j_gene: TRBJ2-5; v_gene: TRBV6-4; abundance: -; CDR3aa: CASRSGRLAGDQETQYF; CDR3nt: TGTGCCAGCCGATCGGGGAGACTAGCGGGGGACCAAGAGACCCAGTACTTC
d_gene: -; j_gene: TRBJ2-5; v_gene: TRBV5-1; abundance: -; CDR3aa: CASSRGSEETQYF; CDR3nt: TGCGCCAGCAGCCGGGGTAGCGAAGAGACCCAGTACTTC
d_gene: -; j_gene: TRBJ2-7; v_gene: TRBV28; abundance: -; CDR3aa: CAFGMRSGEQYF; CDR3nt: TGTGCCTTCGGTATGCGCTCTGGCGAGCAGTACTTC
d_gene: TRBD1; j_gene: TRBJ1-2; v_gene: TRBV7-9; abundance: -; CDR3aa: CASSQDRGYGYTF; CDR3nt: TGTGCCAGCAGCCAGGACAGGGGCTATGGCTACACCTTC
d_gene: TRBD1; j_gene: TRBJ1-2; v_gene: TRBV27; abundance: -; CDR3aa: CASSGTGGADYGYTF; CDR3nt: TGTGCCAGCAGTGGAACAGGGGGCGCGGACTATGGCTACACCTTC
d_gene: -; j_gene: TRBJ1-5; v_gene: TRBV6-2/TRBV6-3; abundance: -; CDR3aa: CASSSEDSWIYQPQHF; CDR3nt: TGTGCCAGCAGTTCGGAGGACAGCTGGATTTATCAGCCCCAGCATTTT
d_gene: TRBD1; j_gene: TRBJ1-1; v_gene: TRBV5-1; abundance: -; CDR3aa: CASSSWTGKSTEAFF; CDR3nt: TGCGCCAGCAGCTCCTGGACAGGGAAGAGTACTGAAGCTTTCTTT
d_gene: TRBD1; j_gene: TRBJ1-6; v_gene: TRBV28; abundance: -; CDR3aa: CASSPGQGAGNSPLHF; CDR3nt: TGTGCCAGCAGTCCCGGACAGGGGGCAGGAAATTCACCCCTCCACTTT
d_gene: TRBD1; j_gene: TRBJ1-1; v_gene: TRBV5-1; abundance: -; CDR3aa: CASSSILRGRAVTEAFF; CDR3nt: TGCGCCAGCAGCTCGATTCTCAGGGGGCGTGCGGTCACTGAAGCTTTCTTT
d_gene: -; j_gene: TRBJ1-1; v_gene: TRBV3-1/TRBV3-2; abundance: -; CDR3aa: CASSPGGAGAFF; CDR3nt: TGTGCCAGCAGCCCAGGTGGGGCTGGGGCTTTCTTT
d_gene: TRBD1; j_gene: TRBJ2-7; v_gene: TRBV10-3; abundance: -; CDR3aa: CAIRAGTGGYEQYF; CDR3nt: TGTGCCATCAGAGCCGGGACAGGGGGCTACGAGCAGTACTTC
d_gene: -; j_gene: TRBJ1-2; v_gene: TRBV18; abundance: -; CDR3aa: CASSPPSRYGYTF; CDR3nt: TGTGCCAGCTCACCACCATCCCGCTATGGCTACACCTTC
d_gene: TRBD1; j_gene: TRBJ1-2; v_gene: TRBV29-1; abundance: -; CDR3aa: CSVGTGATYGYTF; CDR3nt: TGCAGCGTGGGGACAGGGGCTACCTATGGCTACACCTTC
d_gene: TRBD1; j_gene: TRBJ2-3; v_gene: TRBV6-5; abundance: -; CDR3aa: CASGTGPRTDTQYF; CDR3nt: TGTGCCAGCGGGACAGGCCCCCGCACAGATACGCAGTATTTT
d_gene: -; j_gene: TRBJ2-7; v_gene: TRBV28; abundance: -; CDR3aa: CASSIGSYEQYF; CDR3nt: TGTGCCAGCAGTATCGGGAGCTACGAGCAGTACTTC
d_gene: -; j_gene: TRBJ1-5; v_gene: TRBV2; abundance: few; CDR3aa: CASSAPRQPQHF; CDR3nt: TGTGCCAGCAGTGCTCCCCGTCAGCCCCAGCATTTT